This TCR beta chain comes out of a study of siplizumab effects on memory and regulatory T cells. CDR1 MNHNY and CDR2 SVGAGI come from the germline V gene (reference sequence). V dropped 0 bases and J dropped 7; count of bases not matched to a gene: 8. The length of the CDR3 is 16 residues. Sequenced by immunoSEQ multiplex PCR; TCRdb stores in-frame clones only, minus some. The table includes approximately 92,000 clones, around 94% detected once. This chain links TRBV6-6 with TRBJ1-4, with 7 bases matching TRBD1. The sequence came from a human donor in good health. Material for sequencing was non-Treg CD4+ T cells sorted from blood. The CDR3 bases are TGTGCCAGCAGTTACTCGCTAGGGACAGTGCCTGAAAAACTGTTTTTT. It specifies CASSYSLGTVPEKLFF.